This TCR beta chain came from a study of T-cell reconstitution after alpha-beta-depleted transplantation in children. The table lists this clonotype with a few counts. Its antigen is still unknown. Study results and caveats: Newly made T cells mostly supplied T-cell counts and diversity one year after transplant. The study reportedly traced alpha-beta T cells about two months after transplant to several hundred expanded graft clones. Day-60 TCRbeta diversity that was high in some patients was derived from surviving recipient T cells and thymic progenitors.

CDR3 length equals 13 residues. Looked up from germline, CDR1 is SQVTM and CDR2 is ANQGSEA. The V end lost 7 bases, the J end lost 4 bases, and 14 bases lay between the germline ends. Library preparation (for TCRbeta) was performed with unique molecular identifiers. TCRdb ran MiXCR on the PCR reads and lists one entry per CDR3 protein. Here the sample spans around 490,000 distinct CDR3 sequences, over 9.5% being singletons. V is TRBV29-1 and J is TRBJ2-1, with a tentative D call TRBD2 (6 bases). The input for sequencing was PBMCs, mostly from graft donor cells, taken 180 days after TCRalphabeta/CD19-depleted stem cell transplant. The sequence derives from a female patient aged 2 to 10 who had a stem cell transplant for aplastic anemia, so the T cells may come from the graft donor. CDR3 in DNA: TGCAGCGGAAGGGGACTGTCGTACAATGAGCAGTTCTTC. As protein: CSGRGLSYNEQFF.